Sequencing of this T cell receptor beta chain was carried out in a study of blood T cell repertoires in COVID-19. As for the study in general: Sources were T cells, B-cell-depleted T cells, or PBMCs; the material itself was cDNA or gDNA.

Germline values: CDR1 SGHRS, CDR2 YFSETQ. J was trimmed by 4 bases and V by 0 bases; bases with no gene match: 7. The CDR3 totals 17 residues. Data came from immunoSEQ multiplex PCR; TCRdb stores just in-frame clones and leaves some out. The sample holds fewer than 350,000 clones; around 89% are singletons and the top ten take approximately 2%. Sequencing used PBMCs or T cells enriched from blood (not recorded which). V gene TRBV5-1 combines with J gene TRBJ2-1, with TRBD2 identical over 10 bases. This clonotype was obtained from a woman in her sixties or seventies in a cohort exposed to, infected with or recovered from COVID-19 (not recorded which). This CDR3 reads CASSLARLAGFYNEQFF. The CDR3 DNA sequence: TGCGCCAGCAGCTTGGCTAGACTAGCGGGTTTTTACAATGAGCAGTTCTTC.